This T cell receptor beta chain originates from a study of CD8+CD57+ T cells in acquired aplastic anemia. This clonotype was seen repeatedly, ten times or more. Sequencing involved patients with CD8+CD57+ cell expansion previously shown by flow cytometry. The CDR3 is made up of 15 amino acids. Trimming removed 0 bases at V and 5 bases at J, with 14 bases between. Germline assignment: CDR1 SGHNT and CDR2 YYREEE (reference sequence). It was genomic DNA that served as the template for profiling TCR beta VDJ and CDR3. Each CDR3 protein is one row after TCRdb ran MiXCR on the reads. Of a few hundred thousand distinct CDR3 sequences listed, less than 60% are singletons.

Material for sequencing was sorted CD4+, CD8+, or CD8+CD57+ T cells (not recorded which) from PBMCs. V gene TRBV5-4 combines with J gene TRBJ1-1; D uncertain. This clonotype originated in a human donor with aplastic anemia. The CDR3 spells CASSLGGPGGTEAFF. The DNA for the CDR3 is TGTGCCAGCAGCTTGGGGGGTCCAGGAGGGACTGAAGCTTTCTTT.